This section outlines one TCR beta chain sequence together with its context. Its antigen is currently unknown. Separation of CD4+ and CD8+ cells was performed by positive magnetic bead selection, and purity was verified by flow cytometry. CDR1 and CDR2 (germline): SGHRS, YFSETQ. Trimming left V 2 bases short and J 0 bases short, with 12 bases between. This CDR3 spans 15 amino acids. The sample belongs to a study of somatic mutations in cytotoxic T cells in rheumatoid arthritis. For the study at large: Flow cytometry sorted some V beta antibody-stained T-cell populations to nearly 100% purity, V beta1+ cells among them being sequenced for TCRB.

Study results and caveats: Over 20% of CD8+ cells belonged to the largest CD8+ clone in about an eighth of the 65 patients. An age-related increase in CD8+ clonality was seen in rheumatoid arthritis patients but not in healthy controls.

Profiled with immunoSEQ multiplex PCR; TCRdb holds only in-frame clones, not every one. The table lists several thousand clones, roughly 60% of them singletons. The source of this sequence is a woman aged 40 to 50 in good health. The sample was CD8+ T cells sorted from blood. The gene calls are TRBV5-1 and TRBJ2-7, with a weak D call TRBD1 (6 bases). The CDR3 region is CASSFFRDNSYEQYF. CDR3 sequence (DNA): TGCGCCAGCAGCTTTTTCCGGGACAACTCCTACGAGCAGTACTTC.